The sequence of this T cell receptor (beta chain) was determined in a study of CD8 T cells in Susac syndrome. RNA in amounts of roughly 0.5 to 1 ug was reverse transcribed with random hexamers. MiXCR, applied by TCRdb to the immunoSEQ multiplex PCR reads, yields one record per CDR3 protein. Among approximately 180,000 distinct CDR3 sequences listed, 90% to 95% were seen once. This clonotype originated in a human donor with Susac syndrome. Material for sequencing was CD4+ T cells from PBMCs.

CDR3: CASARGADHEQYF. In DNA, the CDR3 is TGTGCCAGCGCTCGGGGGGCTGACCACGAGCAGTACTTC. The chain joins TRBV7-9 to TRBJ2-7; D possibly corresponds to TRBD2 (7 bases). The germline gives CDR1 SEHNR, CDR2 FQNEAQ (reference sequence). V was shortened by 8 bases and J by 5 bases, with 16 bases between the two germline ends. The CDR3 extends over 13 amino acids.